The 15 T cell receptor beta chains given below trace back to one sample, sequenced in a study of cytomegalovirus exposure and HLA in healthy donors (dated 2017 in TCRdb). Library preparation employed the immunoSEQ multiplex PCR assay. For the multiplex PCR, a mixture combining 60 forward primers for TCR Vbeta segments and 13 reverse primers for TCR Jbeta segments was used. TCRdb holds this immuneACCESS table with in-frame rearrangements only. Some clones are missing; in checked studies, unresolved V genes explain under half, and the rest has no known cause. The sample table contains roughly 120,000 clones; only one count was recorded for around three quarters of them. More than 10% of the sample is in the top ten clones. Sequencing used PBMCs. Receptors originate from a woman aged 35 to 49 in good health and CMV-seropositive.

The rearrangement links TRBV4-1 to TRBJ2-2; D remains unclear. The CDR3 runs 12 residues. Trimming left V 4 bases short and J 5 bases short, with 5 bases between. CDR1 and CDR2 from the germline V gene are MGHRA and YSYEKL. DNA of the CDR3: TGCGCCAGCAGCCTAAATACCGGGGAGCTGTTTTTT. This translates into CASSLNTGELFF.

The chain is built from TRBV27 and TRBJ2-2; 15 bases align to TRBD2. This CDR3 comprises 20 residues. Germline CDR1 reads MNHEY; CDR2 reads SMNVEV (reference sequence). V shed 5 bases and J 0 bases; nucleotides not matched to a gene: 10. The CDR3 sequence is CASSPHLGLAGGPNTGELFF. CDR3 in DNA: TGTGCCAGCAGTCCCCACTTGGGACTAGCGGGAGGTCCGAACACCGGGGAGCTGTTTTTT.

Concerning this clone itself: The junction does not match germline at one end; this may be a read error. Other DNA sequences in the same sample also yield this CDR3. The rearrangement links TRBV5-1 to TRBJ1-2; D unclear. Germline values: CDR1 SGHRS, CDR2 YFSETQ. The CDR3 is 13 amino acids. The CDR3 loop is CASSLLGVEGYTF. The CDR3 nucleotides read TGCGCCAGCAGCTTGCTCGGGGTTGAAGGCTACACCTTT.

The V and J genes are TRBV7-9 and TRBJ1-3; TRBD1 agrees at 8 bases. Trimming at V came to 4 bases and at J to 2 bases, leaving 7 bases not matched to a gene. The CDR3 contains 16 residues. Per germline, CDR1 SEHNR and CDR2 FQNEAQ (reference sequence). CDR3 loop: CASSSQGAYAGNTIYF. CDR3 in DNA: TGTGCCAGCAGCTCTCAGGGGGCGTATGCTGGAAACACCATATATTTT.

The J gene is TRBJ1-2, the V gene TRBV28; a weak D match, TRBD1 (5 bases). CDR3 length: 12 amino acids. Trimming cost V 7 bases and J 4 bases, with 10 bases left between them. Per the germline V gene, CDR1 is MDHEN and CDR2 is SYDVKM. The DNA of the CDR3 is TGTGCCAGCATAAGGGGCCCCTATGGCTACACCTTC. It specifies CASIRGPYGYTF.

CDR3 sequence: CASSLFSFYEQYF. For the CDR3, the DNA is TGTGCCAGCAGCTTATTTTCCTTCTACGAGCAGTACTTC. V usage is TRBV6-1 and J usage is TRBJ2-5; D gene unclear. TRBJ2-7 explains the end of the DNA better; the J call may be wrong. CDR3 length: 13 amino acids. The germline V gene has CDR1 MNHNS and CDR2 SASEGT.

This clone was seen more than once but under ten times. The CDR3 DNA follows: TGTGCCAGCAGTTCAAACAGGGGCAATCAGCCCCAGCATTTT. It encodes CASSSNRGNQPQHF. The rearrangement links TRBV2 to TRBJ1-5; a weak D match, TRBD1 (6 bases). Trimming took off 5 bases at V and 2 bases at J, with 10 bases between the two ends. CDR1 and CDR2 from the germline V gene are SNHLY and FYNNEI. This CDR3 has 14 amino acids.

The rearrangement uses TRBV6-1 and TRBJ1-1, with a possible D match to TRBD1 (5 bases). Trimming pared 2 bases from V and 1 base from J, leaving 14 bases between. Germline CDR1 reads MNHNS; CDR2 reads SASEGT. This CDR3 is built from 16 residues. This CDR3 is CASSEFGWGQNTEAFF. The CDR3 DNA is TGTGCCAGCAGTGAATTTGGTTGGGGCCAGAACACTGAAGCTTTCTTT.

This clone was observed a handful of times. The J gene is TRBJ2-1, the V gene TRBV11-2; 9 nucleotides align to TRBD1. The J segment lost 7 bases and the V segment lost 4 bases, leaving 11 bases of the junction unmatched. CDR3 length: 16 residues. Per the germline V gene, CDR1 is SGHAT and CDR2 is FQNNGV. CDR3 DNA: TGTGCCAGCAGCTCCACCGGGACAGGGATCCGTAATGAGCAGTTCTTC. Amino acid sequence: CASSSTGTGIRNEQFF.

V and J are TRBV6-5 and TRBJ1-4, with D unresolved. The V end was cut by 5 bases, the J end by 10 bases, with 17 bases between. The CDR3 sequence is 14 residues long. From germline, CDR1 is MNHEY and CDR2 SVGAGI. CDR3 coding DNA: TGTGCCAGCAGTATTGGACGGGAATATGGAAAACTGTTTTTT. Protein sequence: CASSIGREYGKLFF.

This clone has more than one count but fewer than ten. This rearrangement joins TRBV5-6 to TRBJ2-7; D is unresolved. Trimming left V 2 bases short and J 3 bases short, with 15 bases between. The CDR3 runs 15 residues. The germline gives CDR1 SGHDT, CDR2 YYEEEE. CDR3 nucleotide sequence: TGTGCCAGCAGCTTAACCTCGGCGGCCCACTACGAGCAGTACTTC. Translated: CASSLTSAAHYEQYF.

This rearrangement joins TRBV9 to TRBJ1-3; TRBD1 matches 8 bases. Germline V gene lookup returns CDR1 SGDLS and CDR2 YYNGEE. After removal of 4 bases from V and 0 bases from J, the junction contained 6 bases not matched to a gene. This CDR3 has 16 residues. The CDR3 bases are TGTGCCAGCAGCTTTGGACAGGGAAGCTCTGGAAACACCATATATTTT. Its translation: CASSFGQGSSGNTIYF.

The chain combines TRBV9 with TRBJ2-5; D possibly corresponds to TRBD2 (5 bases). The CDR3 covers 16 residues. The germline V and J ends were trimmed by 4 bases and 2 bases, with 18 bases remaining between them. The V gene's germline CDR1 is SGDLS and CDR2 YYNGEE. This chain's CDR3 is CASSRAVGMHQETQYF. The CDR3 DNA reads TGTGCCAGCAGCAGAGCGGTAGGCATGCATCAAGAGACCCAGTACTTC. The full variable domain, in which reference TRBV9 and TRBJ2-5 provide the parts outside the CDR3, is DSGVTQTPKHLITATGQRVTLRCSPRSGDLSVYWYQQSLDQGLQFLIQYYNGEERAKGNILERFSAQQFPDLHSELNLSSLELGDSALYFCASSRAVGMHQETQYFGPGTRLLVL.

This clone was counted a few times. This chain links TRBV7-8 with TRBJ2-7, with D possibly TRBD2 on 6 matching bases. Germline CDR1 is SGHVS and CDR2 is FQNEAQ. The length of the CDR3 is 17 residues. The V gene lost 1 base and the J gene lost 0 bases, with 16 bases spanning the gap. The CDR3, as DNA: TGTGCCAGCAGCTTAGGAGGGCGGACGGGAGCCTCCTACGAGCAGTACTTC. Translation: CASSLGGRTGASYEQYF. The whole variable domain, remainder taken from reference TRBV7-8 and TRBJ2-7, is GAGVSQSPRYKVAKRGQDVALRCDPISGHVSLFWYQQALGQGPEFLTYFQNEAQLDKSGLPSDRFFAERPEGSVSTLKIQRTQQEDSAVYLCASSLGGRTGASYEQYFGPGTRLTVT.

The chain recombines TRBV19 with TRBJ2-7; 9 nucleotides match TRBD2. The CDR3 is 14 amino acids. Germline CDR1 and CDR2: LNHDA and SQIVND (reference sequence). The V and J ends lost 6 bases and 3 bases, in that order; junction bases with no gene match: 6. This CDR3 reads CASSFSGRSYEQYF. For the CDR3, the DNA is TGTGCCAGTAGCTTTAGCGGGAGAAGCTACGAGCAGTACTTC.